This is a list of T cell receptor beta chains from one sample in a study of blood T cell repertoires in COVID-19. Only in-frame clones appear in the TCRdb table, and some are missing; sequencing was by immunoSEQ multiplex PCR. Among hundreds of thousands of clones listed, over 75% were seen once. Sequenced material: peripheral blood. Receptor source: an older woman with COVID-19, enrolled during active disease. CDR3s include the opening cysteine and the closing phenylalanine or tryptophan. Fields, in order: D gene, clone size, V gene, J gene, CDR3 DNA, CDR3 protein. D genes are given only for firm matches. For some rows the clone size is stated as once, few or many, or as a class when expanded; others skip it.

d_call: NA
clone_size: NA
v_call: TRBV5-1
j_call: TRBJ2-1
cdr3_nt: TGCGCCAGCAAGGAGGGGGGGCCTCGTTACAATGAGCAGTTCTTC
cdr3_aa: CASKEGGPRYNEQFF

d_call: NA
clone_size: many
v_call: TRBV25-1
j_call: TRBJ2-7
cdr3_nt: TGTGCCGCTACCGGCAGGGACTCCTACGAGCAGTACTTC
cdr3_aa: CAATGRDSYEQYF

d_call: TRBD2
clone_size: NA
v_call: TRBV5-4
j_call: TRBJ2-3
cdr3_nt: TGTGCCAGCAACACTCGGATGGGGGGGATCACAGATACGCAGTATTTT
cdr3_aa: CASNTRMGGITDTQYF

d_call: NA
clone_size: few
v_call: TRBV10-3
j_call: TRBJ1-1
cdr3_nt: TGTGCCATCAGTGATCAGGGGTTGGGAACTGAAGCTTTCTTT
cdr3_aa: CAISDQGLGTEAFF

d_call: TRBD1
clone_size: NA
v_call: TRBV19
j_call: TRBJ2-2
cdr3_nt: TGTGCCAGTAGTATACCGACAGGGGGCCACACCGGGGAGCTGTTTTTT
cdr3_aa: CASSIPTGGHTGELFF

d_call: TRBD2
clone_size: NA
v_call: TRBV3-1/TRBV3-2
j_call: TRBJ2-3
cdr3_nt: TGTGCCAGCAGCCACCCTAATAGCGGGGGTTTGTCAGATACGCAGTATTTT
cdr3_aa: CASSHPNSGGLSDTQYF

d_call: NA
clone_size: once
v_call: TRBV11-2
j_call: TRBJ1-1
cdr3_nt: TGTGCCAGCAGCGACCGGGAGTACGGGAACACTGAAGCTTTCTTT
cdr3_aa: CASSDREYGNTEAFF

d_call: TRBD2
clone_size: NA
v_call: TRBV25-1
j_call: TRBJ2-5
cdr3_nt: TGTGCCAGCAGTGAATATGCAGGGAGGGGTGAGACCCAGTACTTC
cdr3_aa: CASSEYAGRGETQYF

d_call: TRBD1
clone_size: NA
v_call: TRBV7-3
j_call: TRBJ2-7
cdr3_nt: TGTGCCAGCAGCTTCAACCGACAGGGTGAGCAGTACTTC
cdr3_aa: CASSFNRQGEQYF

d_call: TRBD2
clone_size: many
v_call: TRBV7-9
j_call: TRBJ2-1
cdr3_nt: TGTGCCAGCAGATCTAGCGGGGGGTTGTACAATGAGCAGTTCTTC
cdr3_aa: CASRSSGGLYNEQFF

d_call: NA
clone_size: NA
v_call: TRBV5-1
j_call: TRBJ1-2
cdr3_nt: TGCGCCAGCAGCTTGACAACAGGGTACTATGGCTACACCTTC
cdr3_aa: CASSLTTGYYGYTF

d_call: TRBD2
clone_size: NA
v_call: TRBV4-2
j_call: TRBJ2-7
cdr3_nt: TGTGCCAGCAGCCAAGTTGCGGGGGGGAATGAGCAGTACTTC
cdr3_aa: CASSQVAGGNEQYF

d_call: NA
clone_size: NA
v_call: TRBV5-8
j_call: TRBJ2-1
cdr3_nt: TGTGCCAGCAGCTTGGTAGGAGACAATGAGCAGTTCTTC
cdr3_aa: CASSLVGDNEQFF

d_call: TRBD2
clone_size: once
v_call: TRBV5-1
j_call: TRBJ2-7
cdr3_nt: TGCGCCAGCAGCTTGGCCGTGTTTGGCGGGGGCTCCTACGAGCAGTACTTC
cdr3_aa: CASSLAVFGGGSYEQYF

d_call: TRBD2
clone_size: NA
v_call: TRBV2
j_call: TRBJ2-5
cdr3_nt: TGTGCCAGCAGTGCTAGCGGGGTACAAGAGACCCAGTACTTC
cdr3_aa: CASSASGVQETQYF

d_call: TRBD1
clone_size: NA
v_call: TRBV7-9
j_call: TRBJ2-3
cdr3_nt: TGTGCCAGCAGCTTCCAGGGGGCTAAGACAGATACGCAGTATTTT
cdr3_aa: CASSFQGAKTDTQYF

d_call: NA
clone_size: NA
v_call: TRBV10-3
j_call: TRBJ1-2
cdr3_nt: TGTGCCATCAGTGAGTCCACCCGAGACTATGGCTACACCTTC
cdr3_aa: CAISESTRDYGYTF

d_call: NA
clone_size: NA
v_call: TRBV3-1/TRBV3-2
j_call: TRBJ1-1
cdr3_nt: TGTGCCAGCAGCCAGGTTACAGGGTCCACTGAAGCTTTCTTT
cdr3_aa: CASSQVTGSTEAFF

d_call: NA
clone_size: NA
v_call: TRBV6-6
j_call: TRBJ1-3
cdr3_nt: TGTGCCAGCAGTTACTTTGGGACTAGTGGAAACACCATATATTTT
cdr3_aa: CASSYFGTSGNTIYF

d_call: NA
clone_size: once
v_call: TRBV6-5
j_call: TRBJ1-1
cdr3_nt: TGTGCCATCCGAACCGCGGACACTGAAGCTTTCTTT
cdr3_aa: CAIRTADTEAFF

d_call: TRBD1
clone_size: NA
v_call: TRBV28
j_call: TRBJ1-1
cdr3_nt: TGTGCCAGCGCCGGACAGGGATTGGGGAACACTGAAGCTTTCTTT
cdr3_aa: CASAGQGLGNTEAFF

d_call: TRBD1
clone_size: NA
v_call: TRBV6-5
j_call: TRBJ1-2
cdr3_nt: TGTGCCAGCACCAAGGACAGGAGGTCTATGGGCTACACCTTC
cdr3_aa: CASTKDRRSMGYTF

d_call: NA
clone_size: few
v_call: TRBV11-2
j_call: TRBJ2-1
cdr3_nt: TGTGCCAGCAGCTTTGAGAATGAGCAGTTCTTC
cdr3_aa: CASSFENEQFF

d_call: NA
clone_size: NA
v_call: TRBV18
j_call: TRBJ1-5
cdr3_nt: TGTGCCAGCTCGGACATGCCCAATAAGCCCCAGCATTTT
cdr3_aa: CASSDMPNKPQHF

d_call: NA
clone_size: NA
v_call: TRBV12-3/TRBV12-4
j_call: TRBJ1-2
cdr3_nt: TGTGCCAGCAGTTTAAGAGGGTTAGGCTACACCTTC
cdr3_aa: CASSLRGLGYTF

d_call: NA
clone_size: NA
v_call: TRBV12-2
j_call: TRBJ1-2
cdr3_nt: TGTGCAAGTCGCTTAGCGGAGGAGAAAGGCCCTAACTATGGCTACACCTTC
cdr3_aa: CASRLAEEKGPNYGYTF